The 18 T cell receptor beta chains reported below all come from one sample, sequenced in a study of blood T cell repertoires in COVID-19. The repertoire was sequenced with immunoSEQ multiplex PCR; TCRdb's copy has only in-frame clones and lacks some. Altogether over 200,000 clones are present, around 75% being singletons, with the ten largest covering 5.1%. Sequenced: peripheral blood. The receptors shown here come from a human donor in a cohort sampled during active COVID-19.

This sequence joins TRBV27 and TRBJ1-2; 9 bases match TRBD1. The CDR3 contains 15 residues. Germline V lookup: CDR1 MNHEY, CDR2 SMNVEV (reference sequence). The V gene end was trimmed by 2 bases and the J gene end by 8 bases; junction bases not matched to a gene: 9. CDR3 bases: TGTGCCAGCAGTTTACAGGGACAGGGAAGATTGGGCTACACCTTC. Protein product: CASSLQGQGRLGYTF.

The chain is built from TRBV28 and TRBJ1-5; 10 bases align to TRBD1. J lost 7 bases, V lost 6 bases, and 9 bases had no gene match. Germline V gives CDR1 MDHEN, CDR2 SYDVKM. CDR3 length: 15 amino acids. The CDR3 loop reads CASRTRQGARQPQHF. CDR3 DNA sequence: TGTGCCAGCAGAACTCGACAGGGGGCGAGACAGCCCCAGCATTTT. Using reference TRBV28 and TRBJ1-5 for the parts outside the CDR3, the full variable domain is DVKVTQSSRYLVKRTGEKVFLECVQDMDHENMFWYRQDPGLGLRLIYFSYDVKMKEKGDIPEGYSVSREKKERFSLILESASTNQTSMYLCASRTRQGARQPQHFGDGTRLSIL.

The J gene is TRBJ2-5, the V gene TRBV20-1; maybe TRBD2 (6 bases). The germline V gene has CDR1 DFQATT and CDR2 SNEGSKA (reference sequence). The CDR3 covers 11 residues. With 7 bases removed from V and 6 bases from J, the gap between germline ends came to 12 bases. The CDR3 bases are TGCAGTGAGCGGGCGCAGAAGACCCAGTACTTC. Translation gives CSERAQKTQYF.

The chain combines TRBV19 with TRBJ2-3, with D possibly TRBD1 on 6 matching bases. Germline V gene lookup returns CDR1 LNHDA and CDR2 SQIVND (reference sequence). V shed 7 bases and J shed 0 bases, with 14 bases lying between them. CDR3 size: 15 residues. CDR3 protein: CASIVTGASTDTQYF. CDR3 bases: TGTGCCAGTATCGTGACAGGAGCAAGCACAGATACGCAGTATTTT.

On this clone itself: This same CDR3 is encoded by further DNA sequences in the sample. The rearrangement uses TRBV15 and TRBJ2-7; D is perhaps TRBD1 (5 bases). The CDR3 has 14 amino acids. V lost 0 bases, J lost 2 bases, and 8 bases lay in between. Germline CDR1 and CDR2: LNHNV and YYDKDF (reference sequence). The CDR3, as DNA: TGTGCCACCAGCAGAGATCAAGGGGCCTACGAGCAGTACTTC. This codes for CATSRDQGAYEQYF.

The chain has TRBV27 and TRBJ2-7; D possibly corresponds to TRBD1 (6 bases). V was pared by 1 base and J by 0 bases, with 10 bases between. This CDR3 has 15 residues. Germline-derived CDR1 and CDR2 are MNHEY and SMNVEV (reference sequence). This chain's CDR3 is CASSLLTGSSYEQYF. Written as DNA, the CDR3 is TGTGCCAGCAGTTTATTAACAGGGTCCTCCTACGAGCAGTACTTC.

J is TRBJ1-2 and V is TRBV5-6; a weak D match, TRBD1 (6 bases). Per germline, CDR1 SGHDT and CDR2 YYEEEE. The CDR3 runs to 16 residues. V was cut by 0 bases and J by 5 bases, with 17 bases left in between. The CDR3 loop reads CASSLAVAGDEYGYTF. As DNA, the CDR3 is TGTGCCAGCAGCTTGGCCGTGGCAGGGGATGAGTATGGCTACACCTTC.

This clone was seen a few times. The V and J genes are TRBV19 and TRBJ1-1, with D perhaps matching TRBD1 (6 bases). Germline V gene lookup returns CDR1 LNHDA and CDR2 SQIVND (reference sequence). The V end lost 7 bases, the J end lost 4 bases, and 16 bases lay between the germline ends. The CDR3 has 14 amino acids. The CDR3 DNA reads TGTGCCAGTACTCAGTTTGGGGGCGGCACTGAAGCTTTCTTT. This codes for CASTQFGGGTEAFF.

The chain is built from TRBV29-1 and TRBJ2-1; TRBD1 agrees at 9 bases. The CDR3 is 15 amino acids. Germline CDR1 and CDR2: SQVTM and ANQGSEA. V was clipped by 5 bases and J by 5 bases; unmatched bases: 10. The CDR3 region has the DNA TGCAGCGTTTACCGGGACAGGGTACCGGACAATGAGCAGTTCTTC. Translating gives CSVYRDRVPDNEQFF.

CDR3 nucleotides: TGCGCCAGCAGCCAGGGACAGGTTAGATATGAAGCTTTCTTT. This sequence encodes CASSQGQVRYEAFF. The V gene is TRBV5-1, the J gene TRBJ1-1; 8 bases map to TRBD1. The CDR3 totals 14 residues. The ends lost 4 bases at V and 7 bases at J; junction bases unmatched: 9. Germline CDR1 is SGHRS and CDR2 is YFSETQ. Supplemented by reference TRBV5-1 and TRBJ1-1, the full variable domain reads KAGVTQTPRYLIKTRGQQVTLSCSPISGHRSVSWYQQTPGQGLQFLFEYFSETQRNKGNFPGRFSGRQFSNSRSEMNVSTLELGDSALYLCASSQGQVRYEAFFGQGTRLTVV.

The chain joins TRBV2 to TRBJ2-7; 9 bases are a match to TRBD1. The CDR3 has 15 residues. V lost 8 bases, J lost 7 bases, and 15 bases stayed unmatched. Germline V gene lookup returns CDR1 SNHLY and CDR2 FYNNEI. The CDR3 DNA is TGTGCCAGCGGCGGTGACAGGGGGTCTCGAGAAGAGCAGTACTTC. This codes for CASGGDRGSREEQYF.

This chain connects TRBV4-2 to TRBJ2-7; 16 bases line up with TRBD2. Germline CDR1 is LGHNA and CDR2 is YNFKEQ. This CDR3 contains 20 residues. V gave up 3 bases and J gave up 2 bases; unmatched junction bases: 13. In DNA, the CDR3 is TGTGCCAGCAGCCACGGTCCCGGGACTAGCGGGAGGGGTGTTACCTACGAGCAGTACTTC. Protein product: CASSHGPGTSGRGVTYEQYF.

The rearrangement uses TRBV4-3 and TRBJ2-1; 8 bases align to TRBD2. This CDR3 has 16 amino acids. The V segment lost 0 bases and the J segment 9 bases; nucleotides outside the gene matches: 10. Germline V gives CDR1 LGHNA, CDR2 YSLEER. The CDR3 sequence is CASSQDRGTRSGEQFF. In nucleotides, the CDR3 is TGCGCCAGCAGCCAAGATCGGGGGACTAGGAGTGGTGAGCAGTTCTTC.

The gene calls are TRBV7-8 and TRBJ1-3; 9 nucleotides align to TRBD1. Trimming took 5 bases from V and 2 from J; bases not matched to a gene: 4. CDR3 length: 15 residues. CDR1 is SGHVS, CDR2 FQNEAQ, per germline. For the CDR3, the DNA is TGTGCCAGCAGCACACAGGGGGCGCCTGGAAACACCATATATTTT. This gives the protein CASSTQGAPGNTIYF.

The chain employs TRBV7-2 and TRBJ2-7, with TRBD2 matching 9 bases. Looked up from germline, CDR1 is SGHTA and CDR2 is FQGNSA. V dropped 5 bases and J dropped 3; count of bases not matched to a gene: 8. This CDR3 region has 15 residues. This CDR3 reads CASSQDTAGGYEQYF. The DNA for the CDR3 is TGTGCCAGCAGCCAAGATACAGCGGGAGGCTACGAGCAGTACTTC.

This clone was found once. V gene TRBV6-5 combines with J gene TRBJ2-6; 7 bases align to TRBD1. Germline V gene data show CDR1 as MNHEY and CDR2 as SVGAGI. The V gene end was trimmed by 2 bases and the J gene end by 8 bases; junction bases not matched to a gene: 9. The length of the CDR3 is 16 residues. The DNA for the CDR3 is TGTGCCAGCAGTTACCCGAGACAGGGTTCTTCCAACGTCCTGACTTTC. Translated: CASSYPRQGSSNVLTF.

V gene TRBV27 combines with J gene TRBJ1-5; D is unclear. V gave up 1 base and J gave up 7 bases, with 8 bases separating them. Germline loops: CDR1 MNHEY, CDR2 SMNVEV (reference sequence). The CDR3 length is 13 residues. CDR3 sequence reads: CASSLFGVQPQHF. DNA of the CDR3: TGTGCCAGCAGTTTATTCGGGGTACAGCCCCAGCATTTT.

V usage is TRBV5-1 and J usage is TRBJ2-1, with 8 bases matching TRBD2. The V gene end was trimmed by 2 bases and the J gene end by 0 bases; junction bases not matched to a gene: 4. This CDR3 is 16 amino acids long. From germline, CDR1 is SGHRS and CDR2 YFSETQ. The CDR3 protein is CASSFSGAGSYNEQFF. The CDR3 nucleotides read TGCGCCAGCAGCTTTAGCGGGGCAGGCTCCTACAATGAGCAGTTCTTC.